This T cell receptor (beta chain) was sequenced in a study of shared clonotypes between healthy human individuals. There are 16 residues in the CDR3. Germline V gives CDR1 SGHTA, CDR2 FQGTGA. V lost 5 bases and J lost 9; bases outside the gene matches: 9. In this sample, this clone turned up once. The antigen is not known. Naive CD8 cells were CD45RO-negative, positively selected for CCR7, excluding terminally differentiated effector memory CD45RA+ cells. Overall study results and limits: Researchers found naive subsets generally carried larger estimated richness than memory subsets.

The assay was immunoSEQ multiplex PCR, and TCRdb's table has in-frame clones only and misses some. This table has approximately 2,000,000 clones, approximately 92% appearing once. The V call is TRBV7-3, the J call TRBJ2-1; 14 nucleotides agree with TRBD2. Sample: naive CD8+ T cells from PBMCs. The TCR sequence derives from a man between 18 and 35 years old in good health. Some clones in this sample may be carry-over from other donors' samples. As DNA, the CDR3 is TGTGCCAGCAGCCCCGAGACTAGCGGGAGGGCTAGTGAGCAGTTCTTC. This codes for CASSPETSGRASEQFF.